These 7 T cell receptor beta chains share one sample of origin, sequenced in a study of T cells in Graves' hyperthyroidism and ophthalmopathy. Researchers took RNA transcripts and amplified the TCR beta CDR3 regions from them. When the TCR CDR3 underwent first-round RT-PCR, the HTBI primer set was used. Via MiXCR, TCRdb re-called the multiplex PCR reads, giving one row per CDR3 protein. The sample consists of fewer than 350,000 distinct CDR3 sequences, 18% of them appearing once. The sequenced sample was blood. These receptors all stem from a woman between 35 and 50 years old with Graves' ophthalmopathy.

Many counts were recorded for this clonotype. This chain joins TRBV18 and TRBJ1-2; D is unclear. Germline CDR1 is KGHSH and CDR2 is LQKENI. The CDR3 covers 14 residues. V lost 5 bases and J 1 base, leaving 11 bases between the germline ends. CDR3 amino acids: CASSTQDLNYGYTF. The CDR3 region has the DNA TGTGCCAGCTCAACCCAGGACCTTAACTATGGCTACACCTTC. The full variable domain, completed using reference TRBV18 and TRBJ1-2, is NAGVMQNPRHLVRRRGQEARLRCSPMKGHSHVYWYRQLPEEGLKFMVYLQKENIIDESGMPKERFSAEFPKEGPSILRIQQVVRGDSAAYFCASSTQDLNYGYTFGSGTRLTVV.

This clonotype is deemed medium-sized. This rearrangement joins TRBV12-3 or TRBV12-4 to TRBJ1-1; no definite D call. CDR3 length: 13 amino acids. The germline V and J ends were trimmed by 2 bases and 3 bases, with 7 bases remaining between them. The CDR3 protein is CASSLTWDTEAFF. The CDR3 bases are TGTGCCAGCAGTTTAACTTGGGACACTGAAGCTTTCTTT.

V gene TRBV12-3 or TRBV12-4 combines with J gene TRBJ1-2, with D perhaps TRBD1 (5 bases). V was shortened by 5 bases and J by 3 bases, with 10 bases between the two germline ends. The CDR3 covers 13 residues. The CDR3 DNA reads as TGTGCCAGCAGTGGGACTTTCGACTATGGCTACACCTTC. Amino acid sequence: CASSGTFDYGYTF.

CDR3 DNA: TGTGCCAGCAGGAGGAGTCGGGTTTGGGAGACCCAGTACTTC. It codes for CASRRSRVWETQYF. The genes are TRBV12-3 or TRBV12-4 and TRBJ2-5; D uncertain. This CDR3 spans 14 amino acids. V was cut by 6 bases and J by 5 bases, with 16 bases left in between.

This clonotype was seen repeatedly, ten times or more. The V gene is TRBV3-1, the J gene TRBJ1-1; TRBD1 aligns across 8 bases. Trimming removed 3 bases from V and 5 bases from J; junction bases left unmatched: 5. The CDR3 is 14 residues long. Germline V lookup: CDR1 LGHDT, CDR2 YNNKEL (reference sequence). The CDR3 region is CASSHLDRGTEAFF. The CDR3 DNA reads TGTGCCAGCAGCCACCTAGACAGGGGAACTGAAGCTTTCTTT. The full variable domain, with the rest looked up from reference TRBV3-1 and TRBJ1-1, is DTAVSQTPKYLVTQMGNDKSIKCEQNLGHDTMYWYKQDSKKFLKIMFSYNNKELIINETVPNRFSPKSPDKAHLNLHINSLELGDSAVYFCASSHLDRGTEAFFGQGTRLTVV.

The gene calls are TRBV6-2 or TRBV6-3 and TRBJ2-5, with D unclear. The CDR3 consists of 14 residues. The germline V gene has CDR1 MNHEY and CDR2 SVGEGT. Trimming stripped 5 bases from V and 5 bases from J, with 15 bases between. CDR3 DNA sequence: TGTGCCAGCAGTACCCCGGCCACGCGGGAGACCCAGTACTTC. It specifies CASSTPATRETQYF.

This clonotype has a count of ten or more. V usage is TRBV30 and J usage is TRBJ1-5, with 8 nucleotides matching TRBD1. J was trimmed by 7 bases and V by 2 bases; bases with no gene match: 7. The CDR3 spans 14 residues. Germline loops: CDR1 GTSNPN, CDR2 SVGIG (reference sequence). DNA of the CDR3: TGTGCCTGGAGTCTCGACAGGGGAAAACAGCCCCAGCATTTT. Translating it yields CAWSLDRGKQPQHF. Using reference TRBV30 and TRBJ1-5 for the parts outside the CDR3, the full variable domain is SQTIHQWPATLVQPVGSPLSLECTVEGTSNPNLYWYRQAAGRGLQLLFYSVGIGQISSEVPQNLSASRPQDRQFILSSKKLLLSDSGFYLCAWSLDRGKQPQHFGDGTRLSIL.